This T cell receptor (beta chain) was observed in a study of blood T cell repertoires in COVID-19. Background on the study: Sources were T cells, B-cell-depleted T cells, or PBMCs; the material itself was cDNA or gDNA.

In the source study's methods: Amplifying reference gene primers gave estimates of nucleated cell counts. Profiled with immunoSEQ multiplex PCR; TCRdb holds only in-frame clones, not every one. V, J and clone size reflect that table, while D and trimming were determined from the DNA. The sample includes about 270,000 clones, about 90% of them seen just once. V gave up 7 bases and J gave up 4 bases; unmatched junction bases: 7. There are 16 residues in the CDR3. CDR1 KGHDR and CDR2 SFDVKD come from the germline V gene. Cohorts were based on clinical histories the participants reported. Two negative PCRs, clearance, or symptom resolution characterized the recovered Cohort 3 donors.

The rearrangement links TRBV24-1 to TRBJ2-1; TRBD2 matches at 12 bases. The specimen sequenced was PBMCs or T cells enriched from blood (not recorded which). This clonotype originated in a woman aged 55-75 years who had recovered from COVID-19. This chain's CDR3 is CATSLTSGGYYNEQFF. CDR3 nucleotide sequence: TGTGCCACCAGCCTAACTAGCGGGGGGTATTACAATGAGCAGTTCTTC.